In this sample, the clone carrying this T cell receptor (beta chain) turned up a few times. Antigen specificity is unknown. This sample stems from a study of blood T cells in healthy people across ages. Findings and caveats of the study: CMV infection status of these donors was not known.

The germline V and J ends were trimmed by 1 base and 8 bases, with 5 bases remaining between them. Germline CDR1 reads LGHNT; CDR2 reads FRNRAP. The CDR3 sequence is 11 residues long. For the second PCR, which ran for about 7 to 11 cycles, a sample-barcoded 5' primer and a J-beta primer mix were used. TCRdb used MiXCR to reprocess the 5' RACE reads, holding one entry per CDR3 protein. The table has about 570,000 distinct CDR3 sequences, approximately 27% seen once. The donors, all healthy, were Caucasians living in Russia, aged about 6 to 90. Isolated PBMCs totaled at least 6 million in each sample. Extraction yielded at least 5 micrograms of total RNA per sample.

The clonotype originates from a woman aged 70-85 years in good health. The sample taken for sequencing was blood. The genes are TRBV12-5 and TRBJ1-2; D possibly corresponds to TRBD1 (5 bases). CDR3: CASGLEGGYTF. For the CDR3, the DNA is TGTGCTAGTGGTTTGGAGGGGGGCTACACCTTC.